This T cell receptor (beta chain) is drawn from a study of OX40 agonist ivuxolimab in advanced cancers. TCRdb keeps only in-frame clones here, not all; method: immunoSEQ multiplex PCR. The sample lists tens of thousands of clones; roughly 89% were seen once. Sample: CD4+ or CD8+ T cells sorted from blood, taken in a trial of the OX40 agonist ivuxolimab. This receptor was identified in an adult with an advanced solid tumor such as melanoma, head and neck, liver or kidney cancer.

The CDR3 DNA is TGTGCCAGCAGCTTTGGCGGCTATGGCTACACCTTC. Its translation: CASSFGGYGYTF. The V call is TRBV7-3, the J call TRBJ1-2, with D uncertain. The ends were cut back, 3 bases at V and 4 bases at J, with 6 bases in the middle. This CDR3 has 12 residues. Germline assignment: CDR1 SGHTA and CDR2 FQGTGA.